The rows below give T cell receptor beta chains drawn from one sample of a study of identifying expanded T cells in peripheral blood. Repertoires were generated with immunoSEQ multiplex PCR, while TCRdb's copy carries only in-frame clones and drops some. The data show 85,000 to 120,000 clones, about 91% seen once. Sequences were obtained from blood. The receptors here all came from a person aged 18-69 years in good health. Each CDR3 is given with its conserved first and last residue. Fields, in order: V gene, J gene, D gene, clone size, CDR3 DNA, CDR3 protein. D genes are given only for firm matches. Size is omitted from some rows. Given values are once, few, many or a class for expanded clones.

v_gene: TRBV19; j_gene: TRBJ1-5; d_gene: -; abundance: -; CDR3nt: TGTGCCAGTAGAAAAGAAAGGACAGCCGCTAGCAATCAGCCCCAGCATTTT; CDR3aa: CASRKERTAASNQPQHF
v_gene: TRBV6-6; j_gene: TRBJ2-1; d_gene: TRBD1; abundance: -; CDR3nt: TGTGCCAGCAGTTACCCAGCCAGGGGGTTCGATGAGCAGTTCTTC; CDR3aa: CASSYPARGFDEQFF
v_gene: TRBV11-3; j_gene: TRBJ1-1; d_gene: -; abundance: -; CDR3nt: TGTGCCAGCAGCTTAGATGCTTCCGCTGAAGCTTTCTTT; CDR3aa: CASSLDASAEAFF
v_gene: TRBV30; j_gene: TRBJ2-7; d_gene: TRBD2; abundance: -; CDR3nt: TGTGCCTGGAGTGTATCCAGCGGGGGGGTGTACTTC; CDR3aa: CAWSVSSGGVYF
v_gene: TRBV5-8; j_gene: TRBJ1-1; d_gene: TRBD1; abundance: -; CDR3nt: TGTGCCAGCAGCTTGAGCGAAGACAGGGGATTTAACACTGAAGCTTTCTTT; CDR3aa: CASSLSEDRGFNTEAFF
v_gene: TRBV4-2; j_gene: TRBJ2-5; d_gene: -; abundance: -; CDR3nt: TGTGCCAGCAGCCAAGGGGAGCGGGTGAGTCAAGAGACCCAGTACTTC; CDR3aa: CASSQGERVSQETQYF
v_gene: TRBV18; j_gene: TRBJ2-2; d_gene: -; abundance: -; CDR3nt: TGTGCCAGCTCCCCTTCCAGCGGCGGGGAGCTGTTTTTT; CDR3aa: CASSPSSGGELFF
v_gene: TRBV11-3; j_gene: TRBJ2-7; d_gene: TRBD2; abundance: -; CDR3nt: TGTGCCAGCAGCCGGAGCGGGGTTTACGAGCAGTACTTC; CDR3aa: CASSRSGVYEQYF
v_gene: TRBV19; j_gene: TRBJ2-2; d_gene: -; abundance: few; CDR3nt: TGTGCCAGTAAAGATACGGGACCTTCGAACGGGGAGCTGTTTTTT; CDR3aa: CASKDTGPSNGELFF
v_gene: TRBV2; j_gene: TRBJ2-1; d_gene: -; abundance: -; CDR3nt: TGTGCCAGCAGCTTCCCGGTTGAGAGCGAGGAGCAGTTCTTC; CDR3aa: CASSFPVESEEQFF
v_gene: TRBV5-1; j_gene: TRBJ1-1; d_gene: -; abundance: -; CDR3nt: TGCGCCAGCAACGAGGGTTCAGGGAACACTGAAGCTTTCTTT; CDR3aa: CASNEGSGNTEAFF
v_gene: TRBV6-6; j_gene: TRBJ2-3; d_gene: -; abundance: -; CDR3nt: TGTGCCAGCACCTACGGGCTAGCCACAGATACGCAGTATTTT; CDR3aa: CASTYGLATDTQYF
v_gene: TRBV7-2; j_gene: TRBJ1-1; d_gene: -; abundance: -; CDR3nt: TGTGCCAGCAGCCCTACCTCCAGGACGGTGGACACTGAAGCTTTCTTT; CDR3aa: CASSPTSRTVDTEAFF
v_gene: TRBV6-1; j_gene: TRBJ2-7; d_gene: TRBD2; abundance: -; CDR3nt: TGTGCCAGCATACTAGCGGGGTGGACCTACGAGCAGTACTTC; CDR3aa: CASILAGWTYEQYF